The 32 T cell receptor beta chains below were found in one sample sequenced in a study of T cells expressing NK-cell markers. Using the 5' RACE reads, TCRdb records one entry per CDR3 protein without DNA. The sample totals about 190,000 distinct CDR3 sequences. The sequencing input was blood T cells: a sorted CD56 or NKG2C T cell subset, CD4+ or CD8+ T cells, or bulk PBMC T cells (not recorded which). These receptors were obtained from a man aged 18-75 years in good health.

The chain combines TRBV2 with TRBJ2-5. CDR3 length: 13 amino acids. Germline CDR1 reads SNHLY; CDR2 reads FYNNEI. The CDR3 protein is CACEESEKETQYF.

V usage is TRBV5-6 and J usage is TRBJ2-4; TCRdb calls TRBD1, which cannot be checked without DNA. This CDR3 has 15 amino acids. Germline V gives CDR1 SGHDT, CDR2 YYEEEE. This CDR3 is CASSPGPPAKNIQYF.

V gene TRBV9 combines with J gene TRBJ1-1. Germline V gene sequence: CDR1 SGDLS, CDR2 YYNGEE. The CDR3 totals 12 residues. CDR3 amino acids: CASSVVPDQAFF.

The chain joins TRBV6-1 to TRBJ1-2; absent DNA, TCRdb's TRBD1 call cannot be checked. Germline-derived CDR1 and CDR2 are MNHNS and SASEGT. The CDR3 is 11 residues long. The CDR3 region is CASRQGEGYTF.

The chain has TRBV6-2 or TRBV6-3 and TRBJ2-7; TCRdb calls TRBD2, which cannot be checked without DNA. Germline V gene sequence: CDR1 MNHEY, CDR2 SVGEGT. The CDR3 has 15 residues. CDR3 loop: CASSVSGETYYEQYF.

The genes are TRBV11-2 and TRBJ1-1; the TCRdb call, TRBD1, lacks DNA for checking. The CDR3 is made up of 16 amino acids. The germline gives CDR1 SGHAT, CDR2 FQNNGV. The CDR3 loop reads CASSPGRQGRFTEAFF. The variable domain in full, completed from reference TRBV11-2 and TRBJ1-1, reads EAGVAQSPRYKIIEKRQSVAFWCNPISGHATLYWYQQILGQGPKLLIQFQNNGVVDDSQLPKDRFSAERLKGVDSTLKIQPAKLEDSAVYLCASSPGRQGRFTEAFFGQGTRLTVV.

The CDR3 here is CASRSQGAIWGYTF. The V and J genes are TRBV28 and TRBJ1-2; TCRdb returns TRBD1, unconfirmable since there is no DNA. The germline V gene encodes CDR1 MDHEN and CDR2 SYDVKM. The CDR3 has 14 residues.

This chain joins TRBV12-3 or TRBV12-4 and TRBJ2-5; TCRdb proposes TRBD1, but this gene call is untestable without DNA. This CDR3 spans 17 amino acids. The CDR3 protein is CASSLNSVLDSQETQYF.

The genes are TRBV5-1 and TRBJ2-2; with no DNA, the TCRdb D assignment of TRBD2 cannot be verified. CDR1 is SGHRS and CDR2 is YFSETQ in the germline V gene. This CDR3 contains 15 residues. This chain's CDR3 is CASSLGLAGTGELFF.

The V and J genes are TRBV29-1 and TRBJ2-2; TCRdb's assignment of TRBD1 cannot be checked, as there is no DNA. CDR3 size: 13 residues. Germline CDR1 is SQVTM and CDR2 is ANQGSEA. The CDR3 loop is CSVGTGYGGELFF.

The chain carries TRBV20-1 and TRBJ1-1; the TCRdb D gene call, TRBD1, has no DNA to confirm it. Per germline, CDR1 DFQATT and CDR2 SNEGSKA (reference sequence). The CDR3 contains 17 residues. CDR3 residues: CSAKRLDSPLLNTEAFF.

The chain combines TRBV7-8 with TRBJ2-2; TCRdb selects TRBD1, and the lack of DNA leaves this call unchecked. Germline-derived CDR1 and CDR2 are SGHVS and FQNEAQ. CDR3 length: 16 residues. CDR3 sequence reads: CASSLLTATGTGELFF.

The chain uses TRBV6-2 or TRBV6-3 and TRBJ1-6; the D call from TCRdb, TRBD1, cannot be confirmed without DNA. The CDR3 extends over 14 amino acids. The V gene's germline CDR1 is MNHEY and CDR2 SVGEGT. CDR3 in amino acids: CASSPDRTDSPLHF.

V usage is TRBV2 and J usage is TRBJ1-2; TCRdb's assignment of TRBD1 cannot be checked, as there is no DNA. The V gene's germline CDR1 is SNHLY and CDR2 FYNNEI. This CDR3 is 15 amino acids long. CDR3 residues: CASSEFTGGTYGYTF.

V and J are TRBV7-3 and TRBJ2-1; checking the TCRdb D call of TRBD2 is not possible without DNA. This CDR3 contains 15 residues. Germline V gives CDR1 SGHTA, CDR2 FQGTGA. CDR3 protein: CASSLEGLNPDEQFF.

The V and J genes are TRBV7-3 and TRBJ2-1; TCRdb returns TRBD1, unconfirmable since there is no DNA. Germline CDR1 reads SGHTA; CDR2 reads FQGTGA. The CDR3 has 13 residues. The chain's CDR3 is CASSFTGTNEQFF.

V gene TRBV6-1 combines with J gene TRBJ2-1. The V gene's germline CDR1 is MNHNS and CDR2 SASEGT. This CDR3 has 14 amino acids. The CDR3 reads CASSVSGEANEQFF.

The chain has TRBV19 and TRBJ1-4. In germline, CDR1 is LNHDA, CDR2 SQIVND (reference sequence). The CDR3 runs to 14 residues. CDR3: CASSIGGLDEKLFF.

The chain links TRBV7-9 to TRBJ1-4; the D gene TCRdb calls, TRBD1, cannot be checked with no DNA. The CDR3 loop spans 15 amino acids. The germline V gene encodes CDR1 SEHNR and CDR2 FQNEAQ (reference sequence). CDR3 loop: CASSSAQGAREKLFF. Variable domain in full (rest from reference TRBV7-9 and TRBJ1-4): DTGVSQNPRHKITKRGQNVTFRCDPISEHNRLYWYRQTLGQGPEFLTYFQNEAQLEKSRLLSDRFSAERPKGSFSTLEIQRTEQGDSAMYLCASSSAQGAREKLFFGSGTQLSVL.

The J gene is TRBJ2-1, the V gene TRBV28; TCRdb names TRBD2, which stays unverified in the absence of DNA. Germline lookup yields CDR1 MDHEN and CDR2 SYDVKM. This CDR3 has 15 amino acids. The chain's CDR3 is CASSLAGGLHNEQFF.

The chain carries TRBV24-1 and TRBJ1-1; the TCRdb call, TRBD1, lacks DNA for checking. The CDR3 contains 16 residues. CDR1 is KGHDR and CDR2 is SFDVKD in the germline V gene. CDR3 sequence: CATSDSTGAPNTEAFF.

The chain recombines TRBV20-1 with TRBJ2-1; checking the TCRdb D call of TRBD1 is not possible without DNA. Germline lookup yields CDR1 DFQATT and CDR2 SNEGSKA (reference sequence). The CDR3 runs to 16 residues. The CDR3 spells CSAKRRGELSYNEQFF.

V gene TRBV29-1 combines with J gene TRBJ2-3; the D call from TCRdb, TRBD1, cannot be confirmed without DNA. Germline V gives CDR1 SQVTM, CDR2 ANQGSEA. This CDR3 has 15 amino acids. The CDR3 reads CSANSADRGTDTQYF.

The rearrangement links TRBV28 to TRBJ1-5. Germline lookup yields CDR1 MDHEN and CDR2 SYDVKM. The CDR3 loop spans 15 amino acids. The chain's CDR3 is CASSLVLGGNQPQHF.

The CDR3 region is CASSIEGTGELFF. This chain joins TRBV19 and TRBJ2-2. This CDR3 is built from 13 residues. Looked up from germline, CDR1 is LNHDA and CDR2 is SQIVND (reference sequence).

This chain links TRBV7-8 with TRBJ2-7; TCRdb proposes TRBD1, but this gene call is untestable without DNA. Looked up from germline, CDR1 is SGHVS and CDR2 is FQNEAQ. The CDR3 extends over 14 amino acids. This chain's CDR3 is CASSPRAEVDEQYF.

The chain recombines TRBV2 with TRBJ1-1; TCRdb designates TRBD1, a call that cannot be tested without DNA. The CDR3 has 16 amino acids. The germline V gene has CDR1 SNHLY and CDR2 FYNNEI. The CDR3 protein is CASRPGVFRVNTEAFF.

J is TRBJ2-3 and V is TRBV15; the TRBD2 assignment by TCRdb is unverifiable without DNA. Per the germline V gene, CDR1 is LNHNV and CDR2 is YYDKDF (reference sequence). This CDR3 is 15 amino acids long. The CDR3: CATSRPSTSTDTQYF.

This chain connects TRBV19 to TRBJ2-7; without DNA, the TCRdb call of TRBD1 cannot be checked. This CDR3 is built from 17 residues. Germline V gene data show CDR1 as LNHDA and CDR2 as SQIVND (reference sequence). The CDR3 sequence: CASSIVFRTGLKVEQYF.

The J gene is TRBJ2-7, the V gene TRBV13; the D call from TCRdb, TRBD1, cannot be confirmed without DNA. The CDR3 consists of 15 residues. Germline CDR1 reads PRHDT; CDR2 reads FYEKMQ (reference sequence). The CDR3 loop is CASSKSGTRSYEQYF.

The rearrangement joins TRBV25-1 to TRBJ1-4; checking the TCRdb D call of TRBD1 is not possible without DNA. CDR3 size: 15 residues. Germline lookup yields CDR1 MGHDK and CDR2 SYGVNS. The CDR3 loop is CASSAPTTGEEKLFF.

The chain links TRBV2 to TRBJ2-1. The germline V gene has CDR1 SNHLY and CDR2 FYNNEI. This CDR3 has 15 residues. The chain's CDR3 is CASSELSGYYNEQFF.